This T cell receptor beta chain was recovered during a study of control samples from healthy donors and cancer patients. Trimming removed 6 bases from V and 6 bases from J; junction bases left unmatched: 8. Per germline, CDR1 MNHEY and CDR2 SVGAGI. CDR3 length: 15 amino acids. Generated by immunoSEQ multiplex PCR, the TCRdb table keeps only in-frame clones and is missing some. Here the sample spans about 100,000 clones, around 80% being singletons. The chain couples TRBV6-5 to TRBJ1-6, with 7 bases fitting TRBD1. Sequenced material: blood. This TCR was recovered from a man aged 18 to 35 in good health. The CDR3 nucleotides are TGTGCCAGCAGCATAGACAGGGCTCGTAATTCACCCCTCCACTTT. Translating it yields CASSIDRARNSPLHF.